The source of this T cell receptor beta chain is a study of blood T cell repertoires in COVID-19. Study overall: The United States, Italy and Spain supplied acute and convalescent COVID-19 samples. Nucleic acid was either cDNA or gDNA, and it came from T cells, B-cell-depleted T cells, or PBMCs.

This clone came up once. V lost 6 bases, J lost 5 bases, and 20 bases lay in between. The germline V gene has CDR1 SGHRS and CDR2 YFSETQ. CDR3 length: 15 amino acids. Original processing methods: Scientists estimated how many nucleated cells there were by amplifying reference gene primers. Only in-frame clones appear in the TCRdb table, and some are missing; sequencing was by immunoSEQ multiplex PCR. V and J calls and clone size are copied from that table; D and trimming were computed from the DNA. Of a few hundred thousand clones listed, 80% to 90% are singletons. Sequenced: peripheral blood. The chain is built from TRBV5-1 and TRBJ2-5; D is possibly TRBD1 (6 bases). This TCR was sampled from a middle-aged woman who had recovered from COVID-19. Here the CDR3 reads CASTWGGGQYETQYF. The CDR3 DNA reads TGCGCCAGCACCTGGGGTGGGGGCCAGTATGAGACCCAGTACTTC.